The 27 T cell receptor beta chains presented below share a single source sample, sequenced in a study of CD8+CD57+ T cells in acquired aplastic anemia. Profiling of TCR beta VDJ combinations and CDR3 sequences used genomic DNA as template. TCRdb recomputed calls from the reads with MiXCR, one row per CDR3 protein. The sample has about 190,000 distinct CDR3 sequences, less than 65% seen once; the top ten hold approximately 15%. Sequenced material: sorted CD4+, CD8+, or CD8+CD57+ T cells (not recorded which) from PBMCs. These receptors all stem from a human donor in good health, serving as a control.

The V call is TRBV5-5, the J call TRBJ2-1, with 8 positions matching TRBD2. Germline values: CDR1 SGHKS, CDR2 YYEKEE (reference sequence). The CDR3 contains 15 residues. V dropped 5 bases and J dropped 6; count of bases not matched to a gene: 10. The CDR3 spells CASRDLGLVINEQFF. The DNA for the CDR3 is TGTGCCAGCAGAGATTTGGGACTAGTGATCAATGAGCAGTTCTTC. The whole variable domain, filled in from reference TRBV5-5 and TRBJ2-1, reads DAGVTQSPTHLIKTRGQQVTLRCSPISGHKSVSWYQQVLGQGPQFIFQYYEKEERGRGNFPDRFSARQFPNYSSELNVNALLLGDSALYLCASRDLGLVINEQFFGPGTRLTVL.

This chain links TRBV4-2 with TRBJ1-6, with 7 positions matching TRBD1. This CDR3 region has 20 residues. The J segment lost 16 bases and the V segment lost 5 bases, leaving 32 bases of the junction unmatched. Germline V gives CDR1 LGHNA, CDR2 YNFKEQ. The CDR3 is CASSFSYLGQAVVDPAALHF. CDR3 DNA: TGTGCCAGCAGCTTCTCCTACCTAGGACAGGCGGTCGTGGACCCAGCTGCTCTCCACTTT.

The chain couples TRBV2 to TRBJ2-1; the D is unclear. The length of the CDR3 is 11 residues. The V gene's germline CDR1 is SNHLY and CDR2 FYNNEI. V was pared by 5 bases and J by 7 bases, with 6 bases between. CDR3 coding DNA: TGTGCCAGCAGTTTTGATAATGAGCAGTTCTTC. The encoded protein is CASSFDNEQFF.

About this clonotype itself: A much larger clone differs by one base, so this may be a read error. V usage is TRBV3-1 and J usage is TRBJ1-2, with 8 bases fitting TRBD1. There are 13 residues in the CDR3. The germline CDR1 and CDR2 sequences are LGHDT and YNNKEL (reference sequence). The CDR3 sequence: CVSSRQGIYGYTF. CDR3 nucleotide sequence: TGTGTCAGCAGCAGACAGGGGATCTATGGCTACACCTTC.

This clonotype was seen at least ten times. The rearrangement joins TRBV6-5 to TRBJ1-6, with 8 bases lining up with TRBD1. The V segment lost 6 bases and the J segment 16 bases; nucleotides outside the gene matches: 11. This CDR3 region has 13 residues. The germline CDR1 and CDR2 sequences are MNHEY and SVGAGI. The CDR3 DNA is TGTGCCAGCAGCCCCGGGACAGGCTCACAGCTCCACTTT. Its translation: CASSPGTGSQLHF.

As to this clonotype: The junction does not match germline at one end; this may be a read error. The rearrangement joins TRBV10-3 to TRBJ2-3; D may be TRBD2 (5 bases). This CDR3 is 15 amino acids long. Germline CDR1 is ENHRY and CDR2 is SYGVKD. CDR3 residues: CATSDAGVPGGTQYF. The CDR3 DNA follows: TGTGCCACCAGTGATGCCGGGGTACCCGGAGGTACGCAGTATTTT.

The rearrangement uses TRBV28 and TRBJ1-3; no clear D. This CDR3 has 14 residues. Germline CDR1 MDHEN, CDR2 SYDVKM. Trimming removed 7 bases at V and 0 bases at J, with 10 bases between. The CDR3 coding sequence is TGTGCCAGCACCCCGGATTTCTCTGGAAACACCATATATTTT. It codes for CASTPDFSGNTIYF.

V and J are TRBV19 and TRBJ1-5; 7 positions agree with TRBD1. J was trimmed by 6 bases and V by 5 bases; bases with no gene match: 10. Per the germline V gene, CDR1 is LNHDA and CDR2 is SQIVND (reference sequence). The CDR3 sequence is 15 residues long. CDR3 protein: CASSVGNRGGQPQHF. The DNA of the CDR3 is TGTGCCAGTAGTGTCGGGAACAGGGGTGGTCAGCCCCAGCATTTT.

This clonotype has at least ten counts. This rearrangement joins TRBV6-4 to TRBJ1-2; D possibly corresponds to TRBD1 (5 bases). The CDR3 runs 15 residues. The V and J ends lost 4 bases and 0 bases respectively, with 12 bases between them. Germline V CDR1 and CDR2: MRHNA, SNTAGT. CDR3 sequence (DNA): TGTGCCAGCAGTGCCACAGGACGAGCTAACTATGGCTACACCTTC. It translates to CASSATGRANYGYTF.

This clonotype was found many times. The rearrangement joins TRBV6-4 to TRBJ2-3; 9 bases align to TRBD1. The germline V gene has CDR1 MRHNA and CDR2 SNTAGT. The trim removed 7 bases at V and 2 bases at J, leaving 19 bases unmatched. The CDR3 sequence is 19 residues long. CDR3 DNA sequence: TGTGCCAGCAACGATCAACCTTGTCTTGGGGACAGGGCCACAGATACGCAGTATTTT. It codes for CASNDQPCLGDRATDTQYF.

The gene calls are TRBV10-2 and TRBJ2-7; D possibly matches TRBD1 or TRBD2 (5 bases each). The germline V and J ends were trimmed by 7 bases and 3 bases, with 16 bases remaining between them. The germline V gene has CDR1 WSHSY and CDR2 SAAADI. The CDR3 covers 14 residues. CDR3 sequence reads: CASNAGTPGYEQYF. The CDR3 region has the DNA TGCGCCAGCAACGCCGGGACCCCGGGCTACGAGCAGTACTTC.

This clonotype was seen once. The chain couples TRBV24-1 to TRBJ2-5, with D tentatively TRBD1 (6 bases). V was shortened by 5 bases and J by 1 base, with 19 bases between the two germline ends. This CDR3 comprises 17 residues. CDR1 and CDR2 (germline): KGHDR, SFDVKD. In DNA form, the CDR3 reads TGTGCCACCAGTGCCGTAACCGGGGTGGGGGCCCAAGAGACCCAGTACTTC. Encoded protein: CATSAVTGVGAQETQYF.

This clonotype was observed at least ten times. The chain joins TRBV10-1 to TRBJ2-3; D remains unclear. This CDR3 region has 13 residues. V lost 0 bases and J lost 3, with 4 bases in between. From germline, CDR1 is WNHNN and CDR2 SYGVQD (reference sequence). The CDR3 DNA sequence: TGCGCCAGCAGTGAGTCGAAGACAGATACGCAGTATTTT. Translated, it gives CASSESKTDTQYF.

The V and J genes are TRBV28 and TRBJ2-3, with 10 bases that match TRBD2. After removal of 6 bases from V and 2 bases from J, the junction contained 5 bases not matched to a gene. Looked up from germline, CDR1 is MDHEN and CDR2 is SYDVKM. The CDR3 consists of 15 residues. CDR3 nucleotides: TGTGCCAGCAGCTCTCTAGCGGGGGACACAGATACGCAGTATTTT. It specifies CASSSLAGDTDTQYF.

The chain recombines TRBV7-3 with TRBJ2-7, with 8 positions matching TRBD2. Germline-derived CDR1 and CDR2 are SGHTA and FQGTGA. This CDR3 region has 13 residues. The ends lost 7 bases at V and 2 bases at J; junction bases unmatched: 4. The CDR3: CASILAETYEQYF. In DNA form, the CDR3 reads TGTGCCAGCATACTAGCGGAGACCTACGAGCAGTACTTC.

In this sample, this clonotype turned up once. The chain has TRBV19 and TRBJ2-7, with 11 bases fitting TRBD2. The V segment lost 5 bases and the J segment 6 bases; nucleotides outside the gene matches: 6. Germline assignment: CDR1 LNHDA and CDR2 SQIVND (reference sequence). The CDR3 sequence is 14 residues long. The DNA for the CDR3 is TGTGCCAGTAGTGTCGATAGCGGGAGGGGCGAGCAGTACTTC. It translates to CASSVDSGRGEQYF.

J is TRBJ2-3 and V is TRBV9; a weak D match, TRBD2 (6 bases). V gave up 3 bases and J gave up 9 bases, with 11 bases separating them. The CDR3 sequence is 12 residues long. Germline V gene sequence: CDR1 SGDLS, CDR2 YYNGEE. Written as DNA, the CDR3 is TGTGCCAGCAGCGGGAGTGCGGGGACGCAGTATTTT. This codes for CASSGSAGTQYF.

This chain joins TRBV20-1 and TRBJ1-5; 9 bases fit TRBD1. Trimming at V came to 3 bases and at J to 2 bases, leaving 2 bases not matched to a gene. The CDR3 contains 14 residues. Germline CDR1 DFQATT, CDR2 SNEGSKA (reference sequence). This chain's CDR3 is CSARGQGGNQPQHF. CDR3 nucleotides: TGCAGTGCTAGGGGACAGGGTGGCAATCAGCCCCAGCATTTT.

This clonotype was seen at least ten times. CDR3 in DNA: TGTGCCACTAATGACCGCAGGGCAGCAACTAATGAAAAACTGTTTTTT. The encoded protein is CATNDRRAATNEKLFF. The chain uses TRBV19 and TRBJ1-4, with D possibly TRBD1 on 5 matching bases. This CDR3 comprises 16 residues. V lost 10 bases and J 0 bases, leaving 18 bases between the germline ends. Germline CDR1 is LNHDA and CDR2 is SQIVND (reference sequence).

This clonotype was observed many times. The chain employs TRBV12-3 or TRBV12-4 and TRBJ1-1; D remains unclear. The CDR3 extends over 14 amino acids. V lost 2 bases to trimming and J lost 2 bases, with 9 bases between them. In nucleotides, the CDR3 is TGTGCCAGCAGTTTAAAAGGTCTCAACACTGAAGCTTTCTTT. Translating gives CASSLKGLNTEAFF.

This clonotype was found a few times. This chain connects TRBV7-2 to TRBJ2-3; 8 nucleotides match TRBD2. This CDR3 spans 15 amino acids. Germline loops: CDR1 SGHTA, CDR2 FQGNSA. Trimming cost V 1 base and J 4 bases; bases outside gene matches: 4. The CDR3 sequence is CASSLGTSRADTQYF. CDR3 in DNA: TGTGCCAGCAGCTTAGGGACTAGCCGAGCAGATACGCAGTATTTT.

This sequence joins TRBV5-1 and TRBJ1-1; no definite D call. Germline V lookup: CDR1 SGHRS, CDR2 YFSETQ. Trimming pared 0 bases from V and 8 bases from J, leaving 8 bases between. The CDR3 is 12 amino acids. The CDR3 sequence: CASSLVLGEAFF. The CDR3 region has the DNA TGCGCCAGCAGCTTGGTCCTAGGAGAAGCTTTCTTT.

There are many counts of this clonotype. Here the CDR3 DNA reads TGCAGTGCTAGTGACAGGAGAGATACGCAGTATTTT. It yields the protein CSASDRRDTQYF. The chain has TRBV20-1 and TRBJ2-3, with TRBD1 as a possible D gene (6 bases). V lost 3 bases and J lost 5, with 9 bases in between. Germline lookup yields CDR1 DFQATT and CDR2 SNEGSKA (reference sequence). This CDR3 spans 12 amino acids.

The chain is built from TRBV10-3 and TRBJ2-7; D might be TRBD1 (5 bases). The CDR3 extends over 13 amino acids. CDR1 and CDR2 from the germline V gene are ENHRY and SYGVKD. Trimming left V 7 bases short and J 6 bases short, with 16 bases between. The CDR3 here is CAITPIGASEQYF. The CDR3 nucleotides read TGTGCCATCACGCCTATTGGGGCCTCCGAGCAGTACTTC.

The rearrangement links TRBV24-1 to TRBJ2-5; D not resolved. The CDR3 is 15 residues long. Trimming left V 1 base short and J 5 bases short, with 13 bases between. Germline V lookup: CDR1 KGHDR, CDR2 SFDVKD. The CDR3 protein is CATSDLDTAVETQYF. The CDR3 region has the DNA TGTGCCACCAGTGATTTAGATACGGCGGTCGAGACCCAGTACTTC.

CDR3 sequence (DNA): TGCAGTGCTAGAGGGGACAGGGGGCGGTCTGGAAACACCATATATTTT. As protein: CSARGDRGRSGNTIYF. This rearrangement joins TRBV20-1 to TRBJ1-3; 12 bases fit TRBD1. The CDR3 covers 16 residues. Trimming removed 1 base from V and 1 base from J; junction bases left unmatched: 2. CDR1 DFQATT and CDR2 SNEGSKA come from the germline V gene (reference sequence).

The sample holds many counts of this clonotype. The gene calls are TRBV20-1 and TRBJ2-1, with 11 nucleotides matching TRBD1. The V segment lost 6 bases and the J segment 15 bases; nucleotides outside the gene matches: 19. The CDR3 totals 15 residues. Per the germline V gene, CDR1 is DFQATT and CDR2 is SNEGSKA (reference sequence). Written as DNA, the CDR3 is TGCAGTGCCAATTCCGGGACAGGGGGTCATTTGGCGAGGTTCTTC. Its translation is CSANSGTGGHLARFF.